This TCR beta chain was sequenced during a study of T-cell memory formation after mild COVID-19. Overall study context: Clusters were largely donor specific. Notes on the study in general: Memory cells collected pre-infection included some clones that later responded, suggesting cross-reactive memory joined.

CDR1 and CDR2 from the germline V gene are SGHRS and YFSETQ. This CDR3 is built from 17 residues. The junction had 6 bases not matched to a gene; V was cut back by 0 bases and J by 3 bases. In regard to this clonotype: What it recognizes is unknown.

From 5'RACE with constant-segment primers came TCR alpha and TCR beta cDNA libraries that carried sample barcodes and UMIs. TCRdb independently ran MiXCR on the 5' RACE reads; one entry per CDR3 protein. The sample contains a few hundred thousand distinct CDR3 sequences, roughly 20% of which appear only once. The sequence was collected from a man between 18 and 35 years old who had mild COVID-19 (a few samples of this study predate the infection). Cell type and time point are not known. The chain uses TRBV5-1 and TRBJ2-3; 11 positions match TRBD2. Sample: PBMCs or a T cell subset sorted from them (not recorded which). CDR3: CASSLAPGLAETDTQYF. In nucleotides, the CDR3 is TGCGCCAGCAGCTTGGCCCCGGGACTAGCGGAAACAGATACGCAGTATTTT.